The text below deals with one T cell receptor beta chain. The antigen is not known. The record originates from a study of neoadjuvant nivolumab and ipilimumab in lung cancer. Regarding the study as a whole: TCR receptors were sequenced in few samples.

Profiled with immunoSEQ multiplex PCR; TCRdb holds only in-frame clones, not every one. The repertoire holds more than 4,000 clones, with about three quarters as singletons. This material consisted of adjacent normal lung tissue, taken after neoadjuvant nivolumab, alone or with ipilimumab, at or shortly before surgery. The TCR originated in an adult with non-small cell lung cancer.

The chain's CDR3 is CASSSLGQLTTGELFF. The CDR3 DNA sequence: TGTGCCAGCAGCTCCTTGGGGCAACTCACAACCGGGGAGCTGTTTTTT. The gene calls are TRBV5-6 and TRBJ2-2; weak D call: TRBD1 (5 bases). The germline gives CDR1 SGHDT, CDR2 YYEEEE. This CDR3 region has 16 residues. Trimming cost V 3 bases and J 5 bases, with 17 bases left between them. The full variable domain, in which reference TRBV5-6 and TRBJ2-2 provide the parts outside the CDR3, is DAGVTQSPTHLIKTRGQQVTLRCSPKSGHDTVSWYQQALGQGPQFIFQYYEEEERQRGNFPDRFSGHQFPNYSSELNVNALLLGDSALYLCASSSLGQLTTGELFFGEGSRLTVL.